Listed below are T cell receptor beta chains from one sample, sequenced in a study of cytomegalovirus exposure and HLA in healthy donors. Method: immunoSEQ multiplex PCR; TCRdb's copy keeps in-frame clones and lacks some. The sample lists 140,000 or so clones, roughly 70% occurring once. Material for sequencing was PBMCs. These receptors were collected from a young man in good health and CMV-seropositive. CDR3s include the opening cysteine and the closing phenylalanine or tryptophan. The D gene is left open where the match is weak. Clone size is shown for a subset of rows, as once, few, many or a class of expanded clone.

clone size	J gene	V gene	D gene	CDR3 DNA	CDR3 protein
NA	TRBJ2-1	TRBV7-2	NA	TGTGCCAGCAGCGAACAGGTCTCACTCTACAATGAGCAGTTCTTC	CASSEQVSLYNEQFF
NA	TRBJ2-7	TRBV7-2	TRBD2	TGTGCCAGCAGCCCCGGGGGACTAGCGGGAGGAGAGCAGTACTTC	CASSPGGLAGGEQYF
NA	TRBJ2-1	TRBV4-1	NA	TGCGCCAGCAGCCAAGGCGGTGCGGGGGAGCAGTTCTTC	CASSQGGAGEQFF
few	TRBJ2-7	TRBV5-6	TRBD1	TGTGCCAGCAGCGACTGGGACAGAGCCTACGAGCAGTACTTC	CASSDWDRAYEQYF
NA	TRBJ2-7	TRBV2	TRBD1	TGTGCCAGCAGTGATCTGGGACAGGACTACGAGCAGTACTTC	CASSDLGQDYEQYF
NA	TRBJ2-3	TRBV18	TRBD1	TGTGCCAGCTCACTTACAGGGGTAGATACGCAGTATTTT	CASSLTGVDTQYF
NA	TRBJ2-7	TRBV27	NA	TGTGCCAGCAGTCGGGCGGGTCTTTCCTACGAGCAGTACTTC	CASSRAGLSYEQYF
NA	TRBJ2-7	TRBV5-1	TRBD1	TGCGCCAGCAGCCCCGGACAGGGGGAGGACGAGCAGTACTTC	CASSPGQGEDEQYF
NA	TRBJ1-2	TRBV30	NA	TGTGCCTGGAGTGTAGGAAGCGCCTTGGGCTACACCTTC	CAWSVGSALGYTF
NA	TRBJ2-1	TRBV7-3	TRBD2	TGTGCCAGCAGCTCCGGAACTAGCGGAGTTAATGAGCAGTTCTTC	CASSSGTSGVNEQFF
NA	TRBJ1-5	TRBV6-6	NA	TGTGCCAGCCACGACATGAGGGATCAGCCCCAGCATTTT	CASHDMRDQPQHF
NA	TRBJ1-4	TRBV7-8	NA	TGTGCCAGCAGCTTAACCCGACAGGCCCTTTATAATGAAAAACTGTTTTTT	CASSLTRQALYNEKLFF
NA	TRBJ2-7	TRBV5-4	TRBD2	TGTGCCAGCAGCCCGGGGACTAGCGGGACCTACGAGCAGTACTTC	CASSPGTSGTYEQYF
NA	TRBJ1-1	TRBV19	NA	TGTGCCAGTATTCGGCTCGTGGGGCGCGTCACTGAAGCTTTCTTT	CASIRLVGRVTEAFF
few	TRBJ2-1	TRBV5-1	NA	TGCGCCAGCAGCTCCCCTCTAGGGGCAAGCTCCTACAATGAGCAGTTCTTC	CASSSPLGASSYNEQFF
NA	TRBJ2-7	TRBV28	TRBD1	TGTGCCAGCATCCGGGGACAGGGGGGCTACGAGCAGTACTTC	CASIRGQGGYEQYF